One and the same sample provided the 28 T cell receptor beta chains below, sequenced in a study of cytomegalovirus exposure and HLA in healthy donors. PCR amplification relied on 60 Vbeta primers (plus 13 Jbeta primers). Clones were read by immunoSEQ multiplex PCR, and TCRdb kept only the in-frame ones, dropping some. The sample has tens of thousands of clones. Material: PBMCs. These receptors all come from a woman between 18 and 29 years old in good health and CMV-seronegative.

The chain carries TRBV18 and TRBJ1-3, with TRBD1 matching 9 bases. The CDR3 runs 13 residues. V lost 5 bases to trimming and J lost 4 bases; unmatched junction nucleotides: 0. CDR1 is KGHSH and CDR2 is LQKENI in the germline V gene. The CDR3 is CASSTGGGNTIYF. CDR3 coding DNA: TGTGCCAGCTCAACAGGGGGCGGAAACACCATATATTTT.

The chain joins TRBV6-4 to TRBJ2-3; 9 bases match TRBD2. CDR1 and CDR2 (germline): MRHNA, SNTAGT. The CDR3 runs to 14 residues. V was clipped by 4 bases and J by 5 bases; unmatched bases: 4. In nucleotides, the CDR3 is TGTGCCAGCAGTGGCGGGGGGGCCGGAGATACGCAGTATTTT. It is translated as CASSGGGAGDTQYF.

The chain links TRBV30 to TRBJ2-5; the match to TRBD2 covers 9 bases. The V gene's germline CDR1 is GTSNPN and CDR2 SVGIG (reference sequence). V shed 7 bases and J 5 bases; nucleotides not matched to a gene: 11. The CDR3 loop spans 14 amino acids. The CDR3 DNA follows: TGTGCCTCAACACCCGGGACTAGCTTGGAGACCCAGTACTTC. Protein sequence: CASTPGTSLETQYF.

The chain recombines TRBV9 with TRBJ1-1; maybe TRBD1 (5 bases). Deletions cut 0 bases from V and 6 bases from J, with 12 bases between. The germline V gene has CDR1 SGDLS and CDR2 YYNGEE. CDR3 length: 14 amino acids. This chain's CDR3 is CASSVAWQGSEAFF. The CDR3 DNA follows: TGTGCCAGCAGCGTAGCGTGGCAGGGTTCTGAAGCTTTCTTT.

The rearrangement links TRBV5-1 to TRBJ2-2, with 7 bases matching TRBD1. Germline CDR1 and CDR2: SGHRS and YFSETQ. The CDR3 is made up of 16 amino acids. V was pared by 1 base and J by 1 base, with 4 bases of the junction left unmatched. The CDR3 nucleotides read TGCGCCAGCAGCTTGACAGGGGCACAGAACACCGGGGAGCTGTTTTTT. It encodes CASSLTGAQNTGELFF.

The chain couples TRBV10-3 to TRBJ1-2, with 7 bases identical to TRBD1. The CDR3 is made up of 14 amino acids. Per the germline V gene, CDR1 is ENHRY and CDR2 is SYGVKD. The ends lost 6 bases at V and 3 bases at J; junction bases unmatched: 7. The chain's CDR3 is CAISPRDRYYGYTF. The CDR3 DNA follows: TGTGCCATCAGCCCCCGGGACAGATACTATGGCTACACCTTC.

This chain connects TRBV5-4 to TRBJ2-2; 8 nucleotides agree with TRBD1. The V segment lost 1 base and the J segment 6 bases; nucleotides outside the gene matches: 5. The CDR3 runs 15 residues. CDR1 SGHNT and CDR2 YYREEE come from the germline V gene (reference sequence). In DNA form, the CDR3 reads TGTGCCAGCAGCTTGAGGACAGGGACCGCCGGGGAGCTGTTTTTT. Protein: CASSLRTGTAGELFF.

The chain recombines TRBV11-3 with TRBJ2-2; 7 positions agree with TRBD1. The CDR3 has 16 residues. J was trimmed by 1 base and V by 5 bases; bases with no gene match: 7. Germline-derived CDR1 and CDR2 are SGHNT and YENEEA. The CDR3 sequence: CASSPGQAVNTGELFF. CDR3 DNA sequence: TGTGCCAGCAGCCCTGGACAGGCGGTGAACACCGGGGAGCTGTTTTTT.

The gene calls are TRBV5-3 and TRBJ2-1; the D gene is possibly TRBD2 (6 bases). TRBV5-3 is noted as an ORF with a role that remains uncertain. This CDR3 is 19 amino acids long. V was cut by 0 bases and J by 1 base, with 20 bases left in between. This CDR3 reads CARSLVATRSCESYNEQFF. Here the CDR3 DNA reads TGTGCCAGAAGCTTGGTCGCGACTAGGTCTTGTGAGTCCTACAATGAGCAGTTCTTC.

The gene calls are TRBV5-1 and TRBJ2-5; TRBD1 matches 11 bases. Looked up from germline, CDR1 is SGHRS and CDR2 is YFSETQ. V trimming: 4 bases; J trimming: 5 bases; junction bases outside the gene matches: 7. This CDR3 contains 15 residues. Written as DNA, the CDR3 is TGCGCCAGCAGCCCTGGGACAGGGGGTGGGGAGACCCAGTACTTC. Protein product: CASSPGTGGGETQYF.

This chain connects TRBV5-6 to TRBJ2-1; 9 bases map to TRBD2. V lost 0 bases to trimming and J lost 4 bases; unmatched junction nucleotides: 5. The germline V gene has CDR1 SGHDT and CDR2 YYEEEE. The CDR3 extends over 16 amino acids. CDR3 region: CASSLGLAELYNEQFF. The CDR3 nucleotides are TGTGCCAGCAGCTTGGGACTAGCGGAGCTTTACAATGAGCAGTTCTTC.

This sequence joins TRBV7-3 and TRBJ2-7; 8 bases align to TRBD2. The junction had 5 bases not matched to a gene; V was cut back by 5 bases and J by 2 bases. The CDR3 spans 14 residues. Germline V gives CDR1 SGHTA, CDR2 FQGTGA. The CDR3 bases are TGTGCCAGCAGCCCCGGGACTAGGGCCTACGAGCAGTACTTC. As protein: CASSPGTRAYEQYF.

The chain combines TRBV4-2 with TRBJ2-3, with a tentative D call TRBD2 (6 bases). Deletions cut 0 bases from V and 4 bases from J, with 11 bases between. This CDR3 contains 15 residues. Germline V gene sequence: CDR1 LGHNA, CDR2 YNFKEQ. The CDR3 DNA sequence: TGTGCCAGCAGCCAAGAGGAGGGCGGAGCAGATACGCAGTATTTT. Encoded protein: CASSQEEGGADTQYF.

The chain is built from TRBV10-1 and TRBJ1-1; 9 bases align to TRBD1. The ends lost 5 bases at V and 5 bases at J; junction bases unmatched: 3. CDR3 length: 13 amino acids. Germline V gene sequence: CDR1 WNHNN, CDR2 SYGVQD (reference sequence). The CDR3 spells CASSLTGGTEAFF. DNA for the CDR3: TGCGCCAGCAGTCTGACAGGGGGGACTGAAGCTTTCTTT.

CDR3 DNA sequence: TGCGCCAGCAGCTTTAGGACAGAGAACTACGAGCAGTACTTC. It is translated as CASSFRTENYEQYF. V and J are TRBV5-1 and TRBJ2-7, with D perhaps TRBD1 (6 bases). The germline gives CDR1 SGHRS, CDR2 YFSETQ. The germline V and J ends were trimmed by 2 bases and 3 bases, with 12 bases remaining between them. The CDR3 is made up of 14 amino acids. The variable domain in full, with the rest retrieved from reference TRBV5-1 and TRBJ2-7, is KAGVTQTPRYLIKTRGQQVTLSCSPISGHRSVSWYQQTPGQGLQFLFEYFSETQRNKGNFPGRFSGRQFSNSRSEMNVSTLELGDSALYLCASSFRTENYEQYFGPGTRLTVT.

The chain uses TRBV11-2 and TRBJ2-5; TRBD1 aligns across 8 bases. The J segment lost 0 bases and the V segment lost 7 bases, leaving 7 bases of the junction unmatched. The CDR3 length is 15 residues. The germline V gene encodes CDR1 SGHAT and CDR2 FQNNGV. The CDR3 reads CASTLGQANQETQYF. In DNA, the CDR3 is TGTGCCAGCACCTTGGGACAGGCGAACCAAGAGACCCAGTACTTC.

V gene TRBV29-1 combines with J gene TRBJ2-5; a weak D match, TRBD1 (5 bases). Trimming took 6 bases from V and 1 from J, leaving 12 bases between them. The CDR3 has 13 amino acids. Per the germline V gene, CDR1 is SQVTM and CDR2 is ANQGSEA. As DNA, the CDR3 is TGCAGCGTCGCCAAGGGGTCCCAAGAGACCCAGTACTTC. Translated, it gives CSVAKGSQETQYF.

V usage is TRBV5-1 and J usage is TRBJ2-5, with D possibly being TRBD2 (6 bases). The CDR3 spans 14 residues. V was cut by 4 bases and J by 2 bases, with 12 bases left in between. Germline V gene data show CDR1 as SGHRS and CDR2 as YFSETQ. The CDR3 nucleotides are TGCGCCAGCAGCCCGCAGACTAGACAAGAGACCCAGTACTTC. Translated: CASSPQTRQETQYF. Together with reference TRBV5-1 and TRBJ2-5, the CDR3 gives the full variable domain: KAGVTQTPRYLIKTRGQQVTLSCSPISGHRSVSWYQQTPGQGLQFLFEYFSETQRNKGNFPGRFSGRQFSNSRSEMNVSTLELGDSALYLCASSPQTRQETQYFGPGTRLLVL.

The rearrangement links TRBV6-5 to TRBJ1-5; possible D gene TRBD1, 5 bases. This CDR3 has 15 residues. Trimming removed 0 bases at V and 4 bases at J, with 10 bases between. CDR1 MNHEY and CDR2 SVGAGI come from the germline V gene. For the CDR3, the DNA is TGTGCCAGCAGTTACTCGGGCAGGGCAAATCAGCCCCAGCATTTT. Translated, it gives CASSYSGRANQPQHF.

This chain connects TRBV11-1 to TRBJ2-5, with D possibly being TRBD1 (6 bases). Germline-derived CDR1 and CDR2 are SGHAT and FQDESV (reference sequence). The CDR3 totals 14 residues. Trimming pared 3 bases from V and 2 bases from J, leaving 10 bases between. The CDR3 loop is CASSFRTAQETQYF. The CDR3, as DNA: TGTGCCAGCAGCTTTCGGACAGCACAAGAGACCCAGTACTTC.

The chain links TRBV2 to TRBJ1-2; tentative D call: TRBD1 (6 bases). V was clipped by 8 bases and J by 6 bases, with 22 bases between them. The length of the CDR3 is 15 residues. CDR1 SNHLY and CDR2 FYNNEI come from the germline V gene. The CDR3 DNA reads as TGTGCCAGCTCCCCTAGCCAACAGGGAATCGATGGCTACACCTTC. Encoded protein: CASSPSQQGIDGYTF.

The chain has TRBV7-2 and TRBJ2-7; the match to TRBD2 covers 7 bases. V dropped 8 bases and J dropped 5; count of bases not matched to a gene: 9. There are 13 residues in the CDR3. Germline V gene lookup returns CDR1 SGHTA and CDR2 FQGNSA. This CDR3 is CASRGRAADEQYF. DNA of the CDR3: TGTGCCAGCCGGGGGAGGGCAGCCGACGAGCAGTACTTC.

This rearrangement joins TRBV5-4 to TRBJ2-5, with 8 bases lining up with TRBD1. Trimming took 4 bases from V and 4 from J; bases not matched to a gene: 9. There are 15 residues in the CDR3. CDR1 and CDR2 from the germline V gene are SGHNT and YYREEE (reference sequence). CDR3 DNA sequence: TGTGCCAGCAGCCCCCCCTCGACAGGGGCAGAGACCCAGTACTTC. Its protein product is CASSPPSTGAETQYF.

This chain links TRBV25-1 with TRBJ1-2; a weak D match, TRBD1 (6 bases). Germline V CDR1 and CDR2: MGHDK, SYGVNS. There are 16 residues in the CDR3. The V gene lost 3 bases and the J gene lost 5 bases, with 19 bases spanning the gap. As DNA, the CDR3 is TGTGCCAGCAGTGACCCTCGCGGGGGCAGGGGTTATGGCTACACCTTC. Translating gives CASSDPRGGRGYGYTF.

The CDR3 region has the DNA TGTGCCAGCAGTGATAGTCCCGGGAGAACGGGACAGGGAGAGGCTTTCTTT. Amino acids: CASSDSPGRTGQGEAFF. The gene calls are TRBV25-1 and TRBJ1-1; 9 nucleotides line up with TRBD1. The trim removed 3 bases at V and 11 bases at J, leaving 19 bases unmatched. CDR1 MGHDK and CDR2 SYGVNS come from the germline V gene. CDR3 length: 17 amino acids.

The V and J genes are TRBV18 and TRBJ2-1, with 7 positions matching TRBD2. The CDR3 consists of 17 residues. Trimming removed 2 bases from V and 1 base from J; junction bases left unmatched: 8. Germline-derived CDR1 and CDR2 are KGHSH and LQKENI. The DNA for the CDR3 is TGTGCCAGCTCACCATCTCTCGCGGGAGTGTCCTACAATGAGCAGTTCTTC. It specifies CASSPSLAGVSYNEQFF.

The chain uses TRBV7-9 and TRBJ1-6; 8 bases fit TRBD1. From germline, CDR1 is SEHNR and CDR2 FQNEAQ (reference sequence). The CDR3 extends over 15 amino acids. V was pared by 5 bases and J by 14 bases, with 14 bases of the junction left unmatched. The CDR3 here is CASSPIRDRHRTLHF. CDR3 DNA sequence: TGTGCCAGCAGCCCCATCCGGGACAGGCATAGGACCCTCCACTTT.

The rearrangement links TRBV5-1 to TRBJ2-7, with a weak D call TRBD2 (6 bases). The CDR3 runs to 15 residues. The germline V gene encodes CDR1 SGHRS and CDR2 YFSETQ. V lost 0 bases and J 4 bases, leaving 14 bases between the germline ends. The CDR3 sequence is CASSLVIAAAYEQYF. The CDR3 bases are TGCGCCAGCAGCTTGGTAATAGCGGCTGCGTACGAGCAGTACTTC.